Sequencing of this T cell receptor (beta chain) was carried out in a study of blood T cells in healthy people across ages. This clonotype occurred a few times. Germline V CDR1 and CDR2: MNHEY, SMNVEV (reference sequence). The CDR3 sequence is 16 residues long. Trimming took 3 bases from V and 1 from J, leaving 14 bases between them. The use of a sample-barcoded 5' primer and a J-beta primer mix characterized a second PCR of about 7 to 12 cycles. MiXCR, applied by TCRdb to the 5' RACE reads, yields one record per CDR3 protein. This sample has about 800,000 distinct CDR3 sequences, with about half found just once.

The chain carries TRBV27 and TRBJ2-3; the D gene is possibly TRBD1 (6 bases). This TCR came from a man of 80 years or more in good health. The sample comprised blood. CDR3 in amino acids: CASSFRGYGGTDTQYF. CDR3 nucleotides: TGTGCCAGCAGTTTTAGGGGGTATGGCGGCACAGATACGCAGTATTTT.